This T cell receptor beta chain was documented in a study of type 1 and type 2 diabetes patients. PCR was run on genomic DNA. A primer set of 30 forward and 13 reverse primers amplified the CDR3. Each CDR3 protein gets one entry after TCRdb re-called the multiplex PCR reads with MiXCR. The table records 250,000 or so distinct CDR3 sequences, 45% to 60% of them present only once. Trimming cost V 5 bases and J 2 bases, with 16 bases left between them. The CDR3 runs to 16 residues. Germline V CDR1 and CDR2: SGHTA, FQGNSA. The clonotype originates from a man aged 18-30 years with type 2 diabetes. This sequence joins TRBV7-2 and TRBJ2-4; maybe TRBD1 (6 bases). The material sequenced was peripheral blood mononuclear cells (PBMCs). CDR3 sequence: CASSTSGVLSKNIQYF. CDR3 nucleotide sequence: TGTGCCAGCAGCACATCAGGGGTGCTTTCCAAAAACATTCAGTACTTC.